The 21 T cell receptor beta chains below come from one sample, sequenced in a study of OX40 agonist ivuxolimab in advanced cancers. Using immunoSEQ multiplex PCR, the repertoire was profiled, and TCRdb retains in-frame clones only, with some absent. Of 100,000 to 130,000 clones in the sample, about 91% were seen once. The source material was CD4+ or CD8+ T cells sorted from blood, sampled in a trial of the OX40 agonist ivuxolimab. The receptor set was obtained from an adult with an advanced solid tumor such as melanoma, head and neck, liver or kidney cancer.

This rearrangement joins TRBV5-1 to TRBJ1-5; 7 nucleotides align to TRBD1. V was clipped by 0 bases and J by 1 base; unmatched bases: 10. Germline CDR1 reads SGHRS; CDR2 reads YFSETQ. CDR3 length: 18 amino acids. The CDR3 loop is CASSLVDLGQTSNQPQHF. CDR3 bases: TGCGCCAGCAGCTTGGTTGATTTGGGACAGACGAGCAATCAGCCCCAGCATTTT. Drawing the rest from reference TRBV5-1 and TRBJ1-5, the complete variable domain is KAGVTQTPRYLIKTRGQQVTLSCSPISGHRSVSWYQQTPGQGLQFLFEYFSETQRNKGNFPGRFSGRQFSNSRSEMNVSTLELGDSALYLCASSLVDLGQTSNQPQHFGDGTRLSIL.

CDR3 sequence: CASSVGQREQYF. The DNA of the CDR3 is TGTGCCAGCAGTGTAGGACAACGCGAGCAGTACTTC. The chain links TRBV2 to TRBJ2-7; D might be TRBD1 (5 bases). Looked up from germline, CDR1 is SNHLY and CDR2 is FYNNEI. The CDR3 covers 12 residues. V was shortened by 4 bases and J by 6 bases, with 10 bases between the two germline ends.

This chain connects TRBV28 to TRBJ2-3; perhaps TRBD2 as D (5 bases). Germline V lookup: CDR1 MDHEN, CDR2 SYDVKM. V was trimmed by 6 bases and J by 1 base, leaving 14 bases between them. CDR3 length equals 15 residues. The CDR3 region has the DNA TGTGCCAGCAGCTCCTCGGGGTCCGGCACAGATACGCAGTATTTT. This translates into CASSSSGSGTDTQYF.

This chain joins TRBV7-2 and TRBJ2-2; D is perhaps TRBD2 (6 bases). This CDR3 spans 15 amino acids. V lost 3 bases to trimming and J lost 6 bases, with 14 bases between them. Germline CDR1 is SGHTA and CDR2 is FQGNSA. The CDR3 reads CASSLGRPGAGELFF. CDR3 coding DNA: TGTGCCAGCAGCTTGGGGAGGCCGGGTGCCGGGGAGCTGTTTTTT. The full variable domain, in which reference TRBV7-2 and TRBJ2-2 provide the parts outside the CDR3, is GAGVSQSPSNKVTEKGKDVELRCDPISGHTALYWYRQSLGQGLEFLIYFQGNSAPDKSGLPSDRFSAERTGGSVSTLTIQRTQQEDSAVYLCASSLGRPGAGELFFGEGSRLTVL.

V and J are TRBV14 and TRBJ2-1; D gene unclear. This CDR3 contains 15 residues. Trimming cost V 5 bases and J 0 bases, with 11 bases left between them. The germline CDR1 and CDR2 sequences are SGHDN and FVKESK. CDR3 region: CASSRTLDSYNEQFF. The CDR3, as DNA: TGTGCCAGCAGCAGGACCCTAGACTCCTACAATGAGCAGTTCTTC.

A single count supports this clone. J is TRBJ1-1 and V is TRBV9; 12 bases align to TRBD1. The CDR3 spans 13 residues. The germline CDR1 and CDR2 sequences are SGDLS and YYNGEE. V lost 5 bases, J lost 11 bases, and 7 bases stayed unmatched. The CDR3 nucleotides read TGTGCCAGCAGTGACCGGGACAGGGGGCAGGCTTTCTTT. Translating it yields CASSDRDRGQAFF. Supplemented by reference TRBV9 and TRBJ1-1, the full variable domain reads DSGVTQTPKHLITATGQRVTLRCSPRSGDLSVYWYQQSLDQGLQFLIQYYNGEERAKGNILERFSAQQFPDLHSELNLSSLELGDSALYFCASSDRDRGQAFFGQGTRLTVV.

The gene calls are TRBV27 and TRBJ2-7; no clear D. Trimming removed 6 bases from V and 3 bases from J, with 15 bases in between. The CDR3 loop spans 14 amino acids. The V gene's germline CDR1 is MNHEY and CDR2 SMNVEV (reference sequence). CDR3 sequence: CASSTASRIYEQYF. CDR3 DNA: TGTGCCAGCAGCACGGCTAGTCGCATCTACGAGCAGTACTTC.

This rearrangement joins TRBV7-9 to TRBJ1-5; D gene uncertain. Trimming took off 5 bases at V and 5 bases at J, with 16 bases between the two ends. CDR1 is SEHNR and CDR2 is FQNEAQ in the germline V gene (reference sequence). This CDR3 has 15 amino acids. The DNA of the CDR3 is TGTGCCAGCAGCCCTTCGGGGAGTGGGCATCAGCCCCAGCATTTT. Translation: CASSPSGSGHQPQHF.

The J gene is TRBJ2-7, the V gene TRBV25-1; possible D gene TRBD2, 6 bases. Trimming stripped 7 bases from V and 0 bases from J, with 16 bases between. The CDR3 is 15 amino acids. Per germline, CDR1 MGHDK and CDR2 SYGVNS. The CDR3 is CASTPSAGSSYEQYF. CDR3 DNA sequence: TGTGCCAGCACCCCTAGCGCGGGGAGCTCCTACGAGCAGTACTTC.

The chain carries TRBV28 and TRBJ2-3; D gene unclear. Trimming pared 4 bases from V and 2 bases from J, leaving 7 bases between. CDR1 MDHEN and CDR2 SYDVKM come from the germline V gene. The CDR3 runs to 13 residues. The CDR3 protein is CASSSRVTDTQYF. As DNA, the CDR3 is TGTGCCAGCAGTTCACGAGTCACAGATACGCAGTATTTT.

V is TRBV5-4 and J is TRBJ1-1; D remains ambiguous. CDR3 size: 13 residues. In germline, CDR1 is SGHNT, CDR2 YYREEE (reference sequence). V shed 2 bases and J shed 3 bases, with 8 bases lying between them. Here the CDR3 reads CASSFGEHTEAFF. The CDR3 DNA reads as TGTGCCAGCAGCTTCGGGGAACACACTGAAGCTTTCTTT.

This chain uses TRBV19 with TRBJ2-4; 7 nucleotides align to TRBD1. The V and J ends lost 0 bases and 13 bases, in that order; junction bases with no gene match: 9. The CDR3 has 14 residues. The germline gives CDR1 LNHDA, CDR2 SQIVND (reference sequence). The CDR3 loop reads CASSIDRRQGPQYF. The CDR3 region has the DNA TGTGCCAGTAGTATAGATCGCCGACAGGGACCCCAGTACTTC.

The chain couples TRBV27 to TRBJ2-1, with 7 bases matching TRBD2. This CDR3 comprises 14 residues. Germline V CDR1 and CDR2: MNHEY, SMNVEV (reference sequence). V trimming: 2 bases; J trimming: 4 bases; junction bases outside the gene matches: 2. The CDR3: CASSLAGAYNEQFF. The CDR3 region has the DNA TGTGCCAGCAGTTTAGCGGGAGCTTACAATGAGCAGTTCTTC.

V and J are TRBV5-1 and TRBJ2-3; unclear D gene. Germline V CDR1 and CDR2: SGHRS, YFSETQ. V lost 0 bases to trimming and J lost 0 bases, with 2 bases between them. The CDR3 consists of 13 residues. In nucleotides, the CDR3 is TGCGCCAGCAGCTTGGACAGCACAGATACGCAGTATTTT. It specifies CASSLDSTDTQYF. Variable domain in full (rest from reference TRBV5-1 and TRBJ2-3): KAGVTQTPRYLIKTRGQQVTLSCSPISGHRSVSWYQQTPGQGLQFLFEYFSETQRNKGNFPGRFSGRQFSNSRSEMNVSTLELGDSALYLCASSLDSTDTQYFGPGTRLTVL.

V usage is TRBV7-9 and J usage is TRBJ2-7; TRBD2 is a possible D gene (6 bases). CDR1 is SEHNR, CDR2 FQNEAQ, per germline (reference sequence). Trimming shortened V by 2 bases and J by 2 bases, and 13 bases separated the two germline ends. CDR3 length: 15 residues. The CDR3 loop reads CASSLPAGRPYEQYF. The CDR3 nucleotides are TGTGCCAGCAGCTTACCAGCAGGGAGGCCCTACGAGCAGTACTTC.

The chain is built from TRBV5-4 and TRBJ1-1; D uncertain. Trimming cost V 0 bases and J 1 base, with 7 bases left between them. Germline V gene lookup returns CDR1 SGHNT and CDR2 YYREEE (reference sequence). The CDR3 spans 14 residues. The CDR3 region is CASSLGSENTEAFF. In nucleotides, the CDR3 is TGTGCCAGCAGCTTGGGTTCCGAGAACACTGAAGCTTTCTTT.

Only a few counts were recorded for this clone. J is TRBJ1-4 and V is TRBV28, with 8 bases aligning to TRBD1. The V and J ends lost 5 bases and 8 bases, in that order; junction bases with no gene match: 10. The CDR3 has 15 amino acids. Germline loops: CDR1 MDHEN, CDR2 SYDVKM. The CDR3 reads CASSLPGGAGEKLFF. As DNA, the CDR3 is TGTGCCAGCAGTCTCCCAGGGGGCGCAGGGGAAAAACTGTTTTTT.

The rearrangement links TRBV19 to TRBJ2-2; maybe TRBD2 (6 bases). Germline V lookup: CDR1 LNHDA, CDR2 SQIVND (reference sequence). V gave up 4 bases and J gave up 3 bases, with 9 bases separating them. The CDR3 sequence is 14 residues long. The chain's CDR3 is CASSSPGDTGELFF. Written as DNA, the CDR3 is TGTGCCAGTAGTAGTCCGGGAGACACCGGGGAGCTGTTTTTT.

A single count supports this clone. CDR3 in DNA: TGTGCCAGCAGTTACAGGGAGATAGGAAACACCATATATTTT. Residues: CASSYREIGNTIYF. This sequence joins TRBV6-6 and TRBJ1-3; no definite D call. The CDR3 spans 14 residues. Germline V gives CDR1 MNHNY, CDR2 SVGAGI (reference sequence). Trimming took 2 bases from V and 4 from J, leaving 9 bases between them.

This chain connects TRBV18 to TRBJ2-6; D is unresolved. Trimming took 4 bases from V and 0 from J, leaving 10 bases between them. CDR1 and CDR2 (germline): KGHSH, LQKENI. The CDR3 is 16 residues long. CDR3 DNA: TGTGCCAGCTCACTCACAATTACCTCTGGGGCCAACGTCCTGACTTTC. Its translation: CASSLTITSGANVLTF.

The chain joins TRBV5-1 to TRBJ1-2, with D unclear. The CDR3 length is 13 residues. Germline-derived CDR1 and CDR2 are SGHRS and YFSETQ. The V end was cut by 2 bases, the J end by 1 base, with 6 bases between. In DNA form, the CDR3 reads TGCGCCAGCAGCTTCGGGGATAACTATGGCTACACCTTC. It translates to CASSFGDNYGYTF.